These T cell receptor beta chains were read from a single sample in a study of T-cell memory formation after mild COVID-19. A single record per CDR3 protein comes from TCRdb applying MiXCR to the 5' RACE reads. Here the sample spans around 420,000 distinct CDR3 sequences, 20% to 25% being singletons. The sequencing sample was made of PBMCs or a T cell subset sorted from them (not recorded which). These receptors all come from an adult woman who had mild COVID-19 (a few samples of this study predate the infection). Cell type and time point are not known. Both conserved end residues are part of each CDR3. D genes are given only for firm matches. Only part of the rows carry a size: once, few, many, or a class if the clone is expanded.

d_call j_call clone_size v_call cdr3_aa cdr3_nt
- TRBJ2-7 few TRBV5-6 CASSPLRDLGSYEQYF TGTGCCAGCAGCCCCCTCCGGGATTTGGGCTCCTACGAGCAGTACTTC
TRBD1 TRBJ1-2 few TRBV11-2 CASSKTGTGGGYGYTF TGTGCCAGCAGCAAGACCGGGACAGGGGGCGGCTATGGCTACACCTTC
- TRBJ1-2 few TRBV11-3 CASSRQRSDGYTF TGTGCCAGCAGCCGACAACGCTCGGATGGCTACACCTTC
- TRBJ1-1 - TRBV6-5 CASSYGPHTEAFF TGTGCCAGCAGTTACGGGCCACACACTGAAGCTTTCTTT
- TRBJ1-2 few TRBV7-9 CASSRTPEAHGYTF TGTGCCAGCAGCCGAACGCCCGAAGCCCATGGCTACACCTTC
- TRBJ2-2 - TRBV6-1 CASSEPGAPTGELFF TGTGCCAGCAGTGAACCGGGGGCCCCCACCGGGGAGCTGTTTTTT
TRBD2 TRBJ2-3 many TRBV20-1 CSASGSGAFTDTQYF TGCAGTGCTAGCGGCAGCGGGGCCTTCACAGATACGCAGTATTTT
- TRBJ2-7 - TRBV11-2 CASSLARGTYEQYF TGTGCCAGCAGCTTAGCCAGGGGAACCTACGAGCAGTACTTC
TRBD1 TRBJ2-3 - TRBV5-6 CASGDRGPYDTQYF TGTGCCAGCGGGGACAGGGGGCCCTACGATACGCAGTATTTT
TRBD2 TRBJ2-1 - TRBV7-3 CASSLDSGRRTNEQFF TGTGCCAGCAGCCTAGATAGCGGGAGAAGGACGAATGAGCAGTTCTTC
- TRBJ1-1 few TRBV20-1 CSARDRFTIQRHAEAFF TGCAGTGCTAGAGATCGGTTCACAATTCAGAGACACGCTGAAGCTTTCTTT
- TRBJ1-2 - TRBV12-3/TRBV12-4 CASSPMGGFTDYGYTF TGTGCCAGCAGCCCAATGGGGGGGTTTACGGACTATGGCTACACCTTC
- TRBJ2-7 - TRBV18 CASCSWDNSYEQYF TGTGCCAGCTGCTCATGGGACAACAGCTACGAGCAGTACTTC
- TRBJ1-2 few TRBV20-1 CSAKSGTNYGYTF TGCAGTGCTAAAAGCGGGACTAACTATGGCTACACCTTC
TRBD1 TRBJ1-2 - TRBV6-5 CASSMDRGHGYTF TGTGCCAGCTCCATGGACAGGGGACATGGCTACACCTTC
TRBD1 TRBJ2-2 - TRBV4-3 CASSYGQGVTGELFF TGCGCCAGCAGCTACGGACAGGGGGTCACCGGGGAGCTGTTTTTT
- TRBJ1-2 - TRBV20-1 CSARLPLGKEGLNYGYTF TGCAGTGCTAGACTTCCTTTGGGCAAAGAAGGATTGAACTATGGCTACACCTTC
- TRBJ2-7 few TRBV12-3/TRBV12-4 CASSVTGPWYEQYF TGTGCCAGCAGTGTCACAGGGCCGTGGTACGAGCAGTACTTC
- TRBJ2-1 few TRBV21-1 CASSKPILAYNEQFF TGTGCCAGCAGCAAACCCATCCTAGCGTACAATGAGCAGTTCTTC